Listed below are T cell receptor beta chains from one sample, sequenced in a study of CD8 T cells in ankylosing spondylitis. One entry per CDR3 protein, called by TCRdb with MiXCR from the 5' RACE reads. The table has about 130,000 distinct CDR3 sequences, around 9.7% seen once. The sequencing sample was made of blood, either unsorted or a sorted T cell fraction (not recorded which). The receptors shown here come from a male donor with ankylosing spondylitis or in good health (not recorded which). Both conserved end residues are part of each CDR3. The D gene is left open where the match is weak. Only part of the rows carry a size: once, few, many, or a class if the clone is expanded.

v_call	d_call	clone_size	j_call	cdr3_aa	cdr3_nt
TRBV29-1	NA	many	TRBJ2-7	CSVSVTGVSYEQYF	TGCAGCGTGTCCGTTACGGGGGTCTCCTACGAGCAGTACTTC
TRBV5-1	NA	few	TRBJ2-2	CASSLDLVSLAPRPRQNTGELFF	TGCGCCAGCAGCTTGGATCTGGTTAGTTTGGCTCCGAGGCCCAGACAGAACACCGGGGAGCTGTTTTTT
TRBV27	NA	many	TRBJ1-5	CASSPQVYSNQPQHF	TGTGCCAGCAGTCCACAGGTATATAGCAATCAGCCCCAGCATTTT
TRBV20-1	TRBD2	many	TRBJ2-3	CSASKAIGLAEDTQYF	TGCAGTGCTAGTAAAGCCATCGGACTAGCGGAAGATACGCAGTATTTT
TRBV29-1	NA	once	TRBJ2-3	CSVDTREGTDTQYF	TGCAGCGTCGACACTAGAGAGGGCACAGATACGCAGTATTTT
TRBV2	TRBD2	NA	TRBJ2-5	CASSDSRGRYQETQYF	TGTGCCAGCAGTGATAGTCGCGGGAGGTACCAAGAGACCCAGTACTTC
TRBV12-3/TRBV12-4	NA	many	TRBJ2-2	CASSTDRNTGELFF	TGTGCCAGCAGTACCGACAGGAACACCGGGGAGCTGTTTTTT
TRBV5-1	TRBD1	many	TRBJ2-1	CASSLPRQGANEQFF	TGCGCCAGCAGCCTTCCCCGACAGGGGGCAAATGAGCAGTTCTTC
TRBV4-3	NA	many	TRBJ2-7	CASSQDYGTAYEQYF	TGCGCCAGCAGCCAAGACTACGGGACCGCCTACGAGCAGTACTTC
TRBV7-9	NA	many	TRBJ2-2	CASSLANLNSNTGELFF	TGTGCCAGCAGCTTAGCAAACCTTAACTCGAACACCGGGGAGCTGTTTTTT
TRBV18	TRBD2	many	TRBJ2-3	CASSPPGLSGGTDTQYF	TGTGCCAGCTCACCACCGGGCCTCAGCGGGGGCACAGATACGCAGTATTTT
TRBV3-1	NA	many	TRBJ2-2	CASSQDGGMNTGELFF	TGTGCCAGCAGCCAAGATGGAGGGATGAACACCGGGGAGCTGTTTTTT
TRBV15	NA	many	TRBJ2-7	CATSRDIGSSGGEQYF	TGTGCCACCAGCAGAGATATCGGTTCCTCAGGTGGGGAGCAGTACTTC
TRBV20-1	TRBD1	few	TRBJ2-7	CSARNPGTGGYEQYF	TGCAGTGCTAGAAATCCCGGGACAGGGGGCTACGAGCAGTACTTC
TRBV28	TRBD1	many	TRBJ2-7	CASRRQGVFEQYF	TGTGCCAGCAGAAGACAGGGGGTTTTCGAGCAGTACTTC
TRBV6-1	TRBD2	few	TRBJ2-3	CASRKSGRRTDTQYF	TGTGCCAGCAGGAAGAGCGGGAGGAGGACAGATACGCAGTATTTT
TRBV18	TRBD2	many	TRBJ2-7	CASSPGRAYSYEQYF	TGTGCCAGCTCACCCGGGAGGGCCTACTCCTACGAGCAGTACTTC
TRBV6-1	TRBD1	few	TRBJ1-1	CASSPGQARTEAFF	TGTGCCAGCAGTCCCGGACAGGCTAGGACTGAAGCTTTCTTT
TRBV5-1	NA	many	TRBJ2-3	CASRKEGVVDTQYF	TGCGCCAGCCGAAAGGAGGGAGTGGTAGATACGCAGTATTTT
TRBV20-1	NA	NA	TRBJ2-4	CSAMSVAKNIQYF	TGCAGTGCTATGTCCGTAGCCAAAAACATTCAGTACTTC
TRBV4-1	NA	many	TRBJ2-1	CASSQVPGGINNEQFF	TGCGCCAGCAGCCAAGTTCCCGGAGGGATCAACAATGAGCAGTTCTTC
TRBV5-1	NA	NA	TRBJ2-1	CASSLEGGDEQFF	TGCGCCAGCAGCTTGGAAGGGGGTGATGAGCAGTTCTTC
TRBV5-1	TRBD2	few	TRBJ2-2	CASSSLAGGSNTGELFF	TGCGCCAGCAGCTCCTTAGCGGGAGGATCGAACACCGGGGAGCTGTTTTTT
TRBV11-1	TRBD1	many	TRBJ2-1	CASSVDRGRIFSYNEQFF	TGTGCCAGCAGCGTTGACAGGGGCAGGATTTTCTCCTACAATGAGCAGTTCTTC
TRBV30	NA	NA	TRBJ1-5	CAWRTPGSRGNQPQHF	TGTGCCTGGAGGACTCCCGGGTCCCGCGGCAATCAGCCCCAGCATTTT
TRBV20-1	NA	NA	TRBJ2-2	CSARDNWRKNTGELFF	TGCAGTGCTAGAGATAACTGGCGGAAGAACACCGGGGAGCTGTTTTTT
TRBV12-3/TRBV12-4	TRBD1	many	TRBJ2-7	CASSLYQGAYEQYF	TGTGCCAGCAGTTTGTATCAGGGGGCCTACGAGCAGTACTTC
TRBV23-1	NA	NA	TRBJ2-5	CASSQSSPYQETQYF	TGCGCCAGCAGTCAATCGTCGCCGTACCAAGAGACCCAGTACTTC
TRBV6-2/TRBV6-3	NA	many	TRBJ2-1	CASSFSGTPNNEQFF	TGTGCCAGCAGTTTCTCCGGGACTCCCAACAATGAGCAGTTCTTC
TRBV24-1	NA	NA	TRBJ2-1	CATSDFRGRSDEQFF	TGTGCCACCAGTGATTTCCGGGGCCGGAGCGATGAGCAGTTCTTC
TRBV20-1	NA	many	TRBJ1-2	CSASAGDGYTF	TGCAGTGCTAGCGCGGGAGATGGCTACACCTTC
TRBV7-8	NA	few	TRBJ2-7	CASSLDPRISYEQYF	TGTGCCAGCAGCTTAGATCCGAGAATATCCTACGAGCAGTACTTC
TRBV6-5	NA	NA	TRBJ1-3	CASSYGAGFFSGNTIYF	TGTGCCAGCAGTTACGGGGCAGGTTTTTTCTCTGGAAACACCATATATTTT
TRBV3-1	NA	few	TRBJ2-7	CASSQPFTRINEQYF	TGTGCCAGCAGCCAACCCTTCACTAGAATAAACGAGCAGTACTTC
TRBV20-1	NA	NA	TRBJ1-4	CSATRPGLKGEKLFF	TGCAGTGCTACACGACCGGGCCTAAAAGGGGAAAAACTGTTTTTT
TRBV29-1	TRBD2	few	TRBJ2-3	CSVVGLAGGPYTQYF	TGCAGCGTTGTTGGACTAGCGGGAGGGCCGTATACGCAGTATTTT
TRBV12-3/TRBV12-4	TRBD1	many	TRBJ1-6	CASSRQGSNNSPLHF	TGTGCCAGCAGTCGACAGGGTTCGAATAATTCACCCCTCCACTTT
TRBV19	NA	NA	TRBJ2-6	CASSMGSGANVLTF	TGTGCCAGTAGTATGGGTTCTGGGGCCAACGTCCTGACTTTC
TRBV20-1	TRBD2	many	TRBJ2-3	CSARVYSGSMMTTDTQYF	TGCAGTGCTAGAGTTTATAGCGGGAGTATGATGACGACAGATACGCAGTATTTT
TRBV6-1	NA	NA	TRBJ2-5	CASTSSQILETQYF	TGTGCCAGCACATCATCGCAGATTCTAGAGACCCAGTACTTC
TRBV20-1	NA	few	TRBJ2-3	CSAREKWGLVVDTQYF	TGCAGTGCTAGAGAAAAGTGGGGGCTCGTTGTGGATACGCAGTATTTT
TRBV9	TRBD2	few	TRBJ2-3	CASSVTLAGGITQYF	TGTGCCAGCAGCGTAACGCTAGCGGGAGGTATCACGCAGTATTTT
TRBV10-2	TRBD2	NA	TRBJ2-3	CASSESSLAGVLTDTQYF	TGCGCCAGCAGTGAGTCGTCACTAGCGGGAGTGTTAACAGATACGCAGTATTTT
TRBV7-9	NA	many	TRBJ1-6	CASSTMGPDNSPLHF	TGTGCCAGCAGCACAATGGGGCCGGATAATTCACCCCTCCACTTT
TRBV5-1	NA	NA	TRBJ2-2	CASSAQNTGELFF	TGCGCCAGCAGCGCCCAGAACACCGGGGAGCTGTTTTTT
TRBV12-3/TRBV12-4	TRBD2	many	TRBJ2-1	CASIPLAGGQNNEQFF	TGTGCCAGCATTCCTTTAGCGGGAGGACAAAACAATGAGCAGTTCTTC
TRBV4-3	NA	few	TRBJ2-3	CASSPLRSSTDTQYF	TGCGCCAGCAGCCCTTTGCGGAGTAGCACAGATACGCAGTATTTT
TRBV20-1	TRBD1	few	TRBJ1-3	CSAVPGQGSGNTIYF	TGCAGTGCTGTTCCGGGACAGGGCTCTGGAAACACCATATATTTT